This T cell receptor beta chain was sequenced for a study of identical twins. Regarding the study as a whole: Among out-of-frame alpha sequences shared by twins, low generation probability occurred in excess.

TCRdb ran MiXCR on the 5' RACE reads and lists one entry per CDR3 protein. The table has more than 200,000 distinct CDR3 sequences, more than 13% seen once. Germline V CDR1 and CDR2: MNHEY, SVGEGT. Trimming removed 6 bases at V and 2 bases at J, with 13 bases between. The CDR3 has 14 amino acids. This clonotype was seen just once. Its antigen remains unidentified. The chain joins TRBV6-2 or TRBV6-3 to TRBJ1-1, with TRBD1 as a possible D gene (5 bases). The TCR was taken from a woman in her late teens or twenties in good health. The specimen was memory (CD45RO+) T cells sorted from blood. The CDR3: CASSLRGDNTEAFF. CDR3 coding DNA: TGTGCCAGCAGCCTTAGAGGGGATAACACTGAAGCTTTCTTT.